This entry lists 5 T cell receptor beta chains sequenced from one sample in a study of cytomegalovirus exposure and HLA in healthy donors. Researchers ran the PCR with 60 Vbeta and 13 Jbeta primers. Produced via immunoSEQ multiplex PCR; TCRdb's table is partial and in-frame only. The sample carries some 90,000 clones, about 74% recorded once. The material sequenced was PBMCs. These receptors all stem from a man aged 35 to 55 in good health and CMV-seronegative.

This clone came up a few times. The chain uses TRBV5-5 and TRBJ1-1; 8 bases map to TRBD1. The CDR3 is 14 amino acids. Germline CDR1 and CDR2: SGHKS and YYEKEE (reference sequence). The ends lost 2 bases at V and 5 bases at J; junction bases unmatched: 5. The CDR3 nucleotides are TGTGCCAGCAGCTTCGACAGGGGTGGGACTGAAGCTTTCTTT. Translation: CASSFDRGGTEAFF.

V gene TRBV5-1 combines with J gene TRBJ1-1; 7 nucleotides agree with TRBD1. J gave up 1 base and V 4 bases, and 10 bases lay outside the gene matches. CDR1 is SGHRS and CDR2 is YFSETQ in the germline V gene. This CDR3 is built from 16 residues. As DNA, the CDR3 is TGCGCCAGCAGCCCAGTTCCCGGGACAGAGAACACTGAAGCTTTCTTT. As protein: CASSPVPGTENTEAFF.

The chain recombines TRBV19 with TRBJ2-2; D may be TRBD1 (6 bases). This CDR3 contains 12 residues. Germline CDR1 is LNHDA and CDR2 is SQIVND (reference sequence). Trimming stripped 7 bases from V and 6 bases from J, with 9 bases between. Here the CDR3 DNA reads TGTGCCAGTAAAACAGGGCCCGGGGAGCTGTTTTTT. Amino acid sequence: CASKTGPGELFF.

The chain joins TRBV7-9 to TRBJ2-5; D is ambiguous. The CDR3 has 11 amino acids. The germline CDR1 and CDR2 sequences are SEHNR and FQNEAQ (reference sequence). The V end lost 5 bases, the J end lost 5 bases, and 6 bases lay between the germline ends. CDR3 bases: TGTGCCAGCAGCCTCCCGGAGACCCAGTACTTC. Translated, it gives CASSLPETQYF.

This clone was observed a few times. The chain joins TRBV27 to TRBJ2-1, with 12 positions matching TRBD2. V gave up 6 bases and J gave up 8 bases; unmatched junction bases: 8. CDR1 is MNHEY, CDR2 SMNVEV, per germline (reference sequence). CDR3 length equals 15 residues. CDR3 region: CASRKGLAGGDEQFF. CDR3 DNA sequence: TGTGCCAGCAGAAAAGGGCTAGCGGGGGGGGATGAGCAGTTCTTC.